This T cell receptor beta chain stems from a study of T cell responses to AZD1222 COVID-19 vaccine. Study-wide background: Combined were second doses at about 4 or about 12 weeks. General observations from the study: Of spike-specific TCRs, nearly half reportedly target regions left unmutated in variants. Spike-specific TCR repertoires showed rising breadth and depth after two AZD1222 doses. Most donors were white British, females outnumbered males, and clonal diversity was possibly underestimated.

This CDR3 is 16 amino acids long. Measured with immunoSEQ multiplex PCR; TCRdb has only the in-frame clones, and not every one. The sample lists just over 150,000 clones, over 75% occurring once. This clone came up a few times. The target antigen is unknown. This specimen was peripheral blood, taken on day 0 of AZD1222 vaccination. The clonotype comes from an adult in good health. The J gene is TRBJ2-1, the V gene TRBV21-1; the D segment call TRBD2 is taken from the table without a DNA check. TRBV21-1 is a pseudogene segment. In DNA, the CDR3 is TGTGCCAGCAGCAAAGTTGGCCCTAGCGGGAGTGATGAGCAGTTCTTC. Protein sequence: CASSKVGPSGSDEQFF.